The source of this T cell receptor beta chain is a study of siplizumab effects on memory and regulatory T cells. Comments on this clone: Its specificity is not known.

Study-level findings and limits: An assignable phenotype, naive or memory, was missing from roughly 86-96% of proliferating CD4+ or CD8+ clones. There appeared to be greater diversity in naive T cells than in memory cells, and naive T cells seemed major contributors to the alloresponse. Sequences below about 10^-5 frequency were poorly captured, and few alloreactive clones mapped to unstimulated subsets. For mappable alloreactive CD4+ clones, the mean Treg-derived fraction was 68.8% with siplizumab and 25% to 30% in controls.

Germline V gene lookup returns CDR1 SGHNT and CDR2 YYREEE (reference sequence). The J segment lost 2 bases and the V segment lost 2 bases, leaving 12 bases of the junction unmatched. The CDR3 consists of 17 residues. This table comes from immunoSEQ multiplex PCR, and its TCRdb copy is limited to in-frame clones, with some not included. The top ten hold about a sixth of the sample, which has about 50,000 clones, over 85% seen once. The clonotype was recovered from a human donor in good health. Sequencing was done on a sample of CD8+ T cells sorted from blood. The rearrangement uses TRBV5-4 and TRBJ2-7, with TRBD1 matching 8 bases. The CDR3 DNA is TGTGCCAGCAGCTTTTATCCTGGGCAGGGGGCCACCTACGAGCAGTACTTC. Its protein is CASSFYPGQGATYEQYF. The full variable domain, rest sourced from reference TRBV5-4 and TRBJ2-7, is ETGVTQSPTHLIKTRGQQVTLRCSSQSGHNTVSWYQQALGQGPQFIFQYYREEENGRGNFPPRFSGLQFPNYSSELNVNALELDDSALYLCASSFYPGQGATYEQYFGPGTRLTVT.